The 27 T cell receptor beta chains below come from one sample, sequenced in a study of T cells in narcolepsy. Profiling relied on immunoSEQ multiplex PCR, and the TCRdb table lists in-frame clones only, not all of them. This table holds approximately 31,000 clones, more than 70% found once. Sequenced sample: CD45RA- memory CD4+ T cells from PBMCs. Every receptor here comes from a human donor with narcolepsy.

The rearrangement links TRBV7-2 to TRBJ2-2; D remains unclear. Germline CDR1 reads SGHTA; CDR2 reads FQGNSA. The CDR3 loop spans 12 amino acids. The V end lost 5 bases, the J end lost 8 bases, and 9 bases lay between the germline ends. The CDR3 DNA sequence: TGTGCCAGCAGCAATAGGTTGGGGGAGCTGTTTTTT. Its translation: CASSNRLGELFF.

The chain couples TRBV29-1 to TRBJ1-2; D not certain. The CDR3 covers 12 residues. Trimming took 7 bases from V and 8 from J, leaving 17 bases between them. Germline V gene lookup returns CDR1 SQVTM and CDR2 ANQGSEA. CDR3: CSASPGRSGYTF. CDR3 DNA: TGCAGCGCATCACCGGGAAGATCGGGCTACACCTTC.

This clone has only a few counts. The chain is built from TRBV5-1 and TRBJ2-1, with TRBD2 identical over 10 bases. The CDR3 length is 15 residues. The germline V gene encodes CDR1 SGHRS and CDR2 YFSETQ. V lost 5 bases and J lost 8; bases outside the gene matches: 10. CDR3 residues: CASSKSGGAVHEQFF. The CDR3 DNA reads TGCGCCAGCAGTAAAAGCGGGGGGGCGGTCCATGAGCAGTTCTTC.

In nucleotides, the CDR3 is TGTGCCAGCTCACTGGGGACGGGCCACCAAGAGACCCAGTACTTC. Translated, it gives CASSLGTGHQETQYF. This rearrangement joins TRBV18 to TRBJ2-5; D possibly uses TRBD1 or TRBD2 (5 bases each). The germline V and J ends were trimmed by 4 bases and 0 bases, with 12 bases remaining between them. Per germline, CDR1 KGHSH and CDR2 LQKENI. CDR3 length: 15 amino acids.

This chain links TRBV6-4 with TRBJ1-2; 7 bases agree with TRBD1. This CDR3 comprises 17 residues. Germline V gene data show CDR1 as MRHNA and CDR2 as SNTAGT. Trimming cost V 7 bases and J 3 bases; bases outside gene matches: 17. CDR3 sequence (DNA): TGTGCCAGCACCAAAGGGGGCTGCGCTGATCTCCACTATGGCTACACCTTC. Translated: CASTKGGCADLHYGYTF.

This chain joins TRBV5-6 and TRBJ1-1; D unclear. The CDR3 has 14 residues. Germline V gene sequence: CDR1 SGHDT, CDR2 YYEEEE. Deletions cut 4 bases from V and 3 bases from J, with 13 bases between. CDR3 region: CASSLLTVDTEAFF. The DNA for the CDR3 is TGTGCCAGCAGCCTGTTGACCGTGGACACTGAAGCTTTCTTT.

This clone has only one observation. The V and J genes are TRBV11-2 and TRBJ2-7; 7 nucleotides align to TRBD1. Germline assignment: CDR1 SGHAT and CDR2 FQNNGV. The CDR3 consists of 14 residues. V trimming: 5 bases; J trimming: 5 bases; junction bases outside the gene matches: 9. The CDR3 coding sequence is TGTGCCAGCAGCACCCCGACAGGGTTCCACGAGCAGTACTTC. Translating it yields CASSTPTGFHEQYF.

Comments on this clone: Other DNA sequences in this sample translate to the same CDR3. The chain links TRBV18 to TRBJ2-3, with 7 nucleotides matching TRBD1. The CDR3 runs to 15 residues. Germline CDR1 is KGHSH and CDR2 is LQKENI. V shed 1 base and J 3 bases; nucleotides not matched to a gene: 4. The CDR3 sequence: CASSPRQGGTDTQYF. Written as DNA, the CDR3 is TGTGCCAGCTCACCACGACAGGGCGGGACAGATACGCAGTATTTT.

The CDR3 nucleotides are TGTGCCAGCAGCGAGGACGGGGGATCCTACAATGAGCAGTTCTTC. Protein sequence: CASSEDGGSYNEQFF. The J gene is TRBJ2-1, the V gene TRBV9; tentative D call: TRBD2 (6 bases). Trimming pared 3 bases from V and 1 base from J, leaving 11 bases between. Germline loops: CDR1 SGDLS, CDR2 YYNGEE. This CDR3 region has 15 residues. The full variable domain, completed using reference TRBV9 and TRBJ2-1, is DSGVTQTPKHLITATGQRVTLRCSPRSGDLSVYWYQQSLDQGLQFLIQYYNGEERAKGNILERFSAQQFPDLHSELNLSSLELGDSALYFCASSEDGGSYNEQFFGPGTRLTVL.

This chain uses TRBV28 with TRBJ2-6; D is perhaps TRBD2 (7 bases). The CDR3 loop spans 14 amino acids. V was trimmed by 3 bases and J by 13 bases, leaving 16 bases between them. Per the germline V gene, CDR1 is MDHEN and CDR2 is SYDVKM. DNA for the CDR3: TGTGCCAGCAGTTTGCTAGGGGCGGGGGCAGTCCTGACTTTC. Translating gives CASSLLGAGAVLTF.

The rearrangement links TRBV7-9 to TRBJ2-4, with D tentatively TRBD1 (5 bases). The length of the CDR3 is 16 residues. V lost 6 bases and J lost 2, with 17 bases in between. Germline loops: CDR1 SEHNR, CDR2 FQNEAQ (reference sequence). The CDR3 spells CASRTLGRGSKNIQYF. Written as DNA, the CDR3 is TGTGCCAGCAGAACCCTGGGTAGGGGATCCAAAAACATTCAGTACTTC.

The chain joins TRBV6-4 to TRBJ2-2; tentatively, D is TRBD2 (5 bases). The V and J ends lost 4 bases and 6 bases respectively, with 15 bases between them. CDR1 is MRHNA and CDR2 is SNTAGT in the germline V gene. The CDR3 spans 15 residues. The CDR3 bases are TGTGCCAGCAGTGCTGGATCGGGGTCGGCCGGGGAGCTGTTTTTT. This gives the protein CASSAGSGSAGELFF.

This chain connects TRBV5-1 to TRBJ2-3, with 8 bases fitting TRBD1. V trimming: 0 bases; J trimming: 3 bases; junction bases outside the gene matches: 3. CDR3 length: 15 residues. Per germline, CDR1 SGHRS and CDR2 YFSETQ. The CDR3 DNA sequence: TGCGCCAGCAGCTTGGAAGACAGGGGAACAGATACGCAGTATTTT. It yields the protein CASSLEDRGTDTQYF.

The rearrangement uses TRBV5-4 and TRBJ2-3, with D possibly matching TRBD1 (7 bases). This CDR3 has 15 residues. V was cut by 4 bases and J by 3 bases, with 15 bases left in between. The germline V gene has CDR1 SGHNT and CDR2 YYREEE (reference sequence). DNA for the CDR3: TGTGCCAGCAGCCAGGAGGGGGCCTGGACAGATACGCAGTATTTT. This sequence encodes CASSQEGAWTDTQYF.

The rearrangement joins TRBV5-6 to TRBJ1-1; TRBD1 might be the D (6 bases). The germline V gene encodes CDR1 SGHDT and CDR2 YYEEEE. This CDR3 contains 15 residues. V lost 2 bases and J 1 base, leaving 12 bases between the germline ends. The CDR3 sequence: CASSFPGAPNTEAFF. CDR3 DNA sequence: TGTGCCAGCAGCTTCCCGGGGGCCCCGAACACTGAAGCTTTCTTT.

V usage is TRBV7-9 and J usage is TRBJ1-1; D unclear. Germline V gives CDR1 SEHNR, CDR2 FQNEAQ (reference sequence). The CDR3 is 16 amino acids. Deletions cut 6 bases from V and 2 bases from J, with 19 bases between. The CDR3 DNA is TGTGCCAGCAGACCTAAGGTCGGGCCAGACAACACTGAAGCTTTCTTT. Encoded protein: CASRPKVGPDNTEAFF.

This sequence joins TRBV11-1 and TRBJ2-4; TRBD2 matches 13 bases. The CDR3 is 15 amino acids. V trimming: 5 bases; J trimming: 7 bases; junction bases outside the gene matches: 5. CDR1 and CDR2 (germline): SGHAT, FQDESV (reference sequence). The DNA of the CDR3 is TGTGCCAGCAGCCAAACTAGCGGGGGGGCCAACATTCAGTACTTC. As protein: CASSQTSGGANIQYF.

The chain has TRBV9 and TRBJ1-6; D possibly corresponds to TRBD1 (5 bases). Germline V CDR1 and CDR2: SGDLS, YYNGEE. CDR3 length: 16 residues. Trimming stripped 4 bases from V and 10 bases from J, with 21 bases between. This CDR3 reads CASSSSTPRERSPLHF. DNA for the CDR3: TGTGCCAGCAGCTCATCCACCCCCAGGGAACGGTCACCCCTCCACTTT. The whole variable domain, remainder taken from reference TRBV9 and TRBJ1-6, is DSGVTQTPKHLITATGQRVTLRCSPRSGDLSVYWYQQSLDQGLQFLIQYYNGEERAKGNILERFSAQQFPDLHSELNLSSLELGDSALYFCASSSSTPRERSPLHFGNGTRLTVT.

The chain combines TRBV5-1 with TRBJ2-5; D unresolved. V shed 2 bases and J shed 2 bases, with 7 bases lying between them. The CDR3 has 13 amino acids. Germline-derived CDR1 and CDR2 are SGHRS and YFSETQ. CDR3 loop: CASSFGGQETQYF. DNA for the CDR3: TGCGCCAGCAGCTTCGGCGGTCAAGAGACCCAGTACTTC.

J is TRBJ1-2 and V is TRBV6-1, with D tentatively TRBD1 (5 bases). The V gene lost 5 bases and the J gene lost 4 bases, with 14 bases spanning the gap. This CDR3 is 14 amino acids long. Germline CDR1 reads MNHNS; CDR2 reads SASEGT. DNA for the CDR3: TGTGCCAGCAGTCCCCCTCGCGGGACCTATGGCTACACCTTC. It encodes CASSPPRGTYGYTF.

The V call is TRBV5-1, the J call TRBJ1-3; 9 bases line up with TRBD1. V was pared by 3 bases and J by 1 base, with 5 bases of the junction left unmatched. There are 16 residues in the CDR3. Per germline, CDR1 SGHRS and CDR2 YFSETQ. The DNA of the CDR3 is TGCGCCAGCAGCTCCGGGACAGGGAAATCTGGAAACACCATATATTTT. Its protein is CASSSGTGKSGNTIYF.

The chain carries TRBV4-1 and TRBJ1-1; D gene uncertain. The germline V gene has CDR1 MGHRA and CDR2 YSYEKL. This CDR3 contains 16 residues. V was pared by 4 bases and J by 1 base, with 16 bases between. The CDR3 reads CASSRPLVDRNTEAFF. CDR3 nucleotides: TGCGCCAGCAGCCGCCCACTGGTCGACCGGAACACTGAAGCTTTCTTT.

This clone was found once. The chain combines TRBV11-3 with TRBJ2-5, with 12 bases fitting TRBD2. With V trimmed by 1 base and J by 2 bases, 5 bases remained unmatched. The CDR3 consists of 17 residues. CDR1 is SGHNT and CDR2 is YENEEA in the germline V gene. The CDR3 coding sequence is TGTGCCAGCAGCTTAGGGACTAGCGGGGTCCTACAAGAGACCCAGTACTTC. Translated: CASSLGTSGVLQETQYF. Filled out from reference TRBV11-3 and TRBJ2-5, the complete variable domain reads EAGVVQSPRYKIIEKKQPVAFWCNPISGHNTLYWYLQNLGQGPELLIRYENEEAVDDSQLPKDRFSAERLKGVDSTLKIQPAELGDSAVYLCASSLGTSGVLQETQYFGPGTRLLVL.

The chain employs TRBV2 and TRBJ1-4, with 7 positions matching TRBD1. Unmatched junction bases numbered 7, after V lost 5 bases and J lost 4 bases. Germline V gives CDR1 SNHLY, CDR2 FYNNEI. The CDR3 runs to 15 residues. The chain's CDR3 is CASSYTGTVNEKLFF. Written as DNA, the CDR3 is TGTGCCAGCAGTTACACCGGGACAGTTAATGAAAAACTGTTTTTT.

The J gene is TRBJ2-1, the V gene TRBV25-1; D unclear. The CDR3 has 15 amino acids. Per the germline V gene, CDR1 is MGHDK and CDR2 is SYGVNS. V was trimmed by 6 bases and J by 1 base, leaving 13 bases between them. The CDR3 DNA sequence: TGTGCCAGCAGGGAGATTGGAACGTCCTACAATGAGCAGTTCTTC. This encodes CASREIGTSYNEQFF.

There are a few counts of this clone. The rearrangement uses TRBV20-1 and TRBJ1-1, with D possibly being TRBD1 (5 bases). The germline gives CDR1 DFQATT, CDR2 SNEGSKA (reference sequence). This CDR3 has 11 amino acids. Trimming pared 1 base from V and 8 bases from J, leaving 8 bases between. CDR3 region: CSARGAGEAFF. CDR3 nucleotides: TGCAGTGCTAGAGGGGCAGGGGAAGCTTTCTTT.

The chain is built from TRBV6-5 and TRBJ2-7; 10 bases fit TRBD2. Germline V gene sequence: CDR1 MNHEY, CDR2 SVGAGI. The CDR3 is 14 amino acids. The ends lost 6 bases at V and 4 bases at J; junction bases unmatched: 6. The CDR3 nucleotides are TGTGCCAGCAGCAAGCGGGGGGGCCTGTACGAGCAGTACTTC. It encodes CASSKRGGLYEQYF.